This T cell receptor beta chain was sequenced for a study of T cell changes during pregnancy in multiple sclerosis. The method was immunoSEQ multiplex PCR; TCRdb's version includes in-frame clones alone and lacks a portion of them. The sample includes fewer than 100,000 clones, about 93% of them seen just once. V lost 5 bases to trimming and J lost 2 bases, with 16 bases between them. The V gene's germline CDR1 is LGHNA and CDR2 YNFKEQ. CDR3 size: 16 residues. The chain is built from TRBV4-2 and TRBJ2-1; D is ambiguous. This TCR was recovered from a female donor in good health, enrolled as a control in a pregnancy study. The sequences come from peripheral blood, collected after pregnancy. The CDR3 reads CASSDQPSPPYNEQFF. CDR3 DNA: TGTGCCAGCAGCGATCAACCTAGTCCCCCCTACAATGAGCAGTTCTTC.